Listed below are T cell receptor beta chains from one sample, sequenced in a study of monozygotic twins with inflammatory bowel disease. Each CDR3 protein gets one entry in TCRdb, which reprocessed the 5' RACE reads and gives no DNA. Reported are 80,000 or so distinct CDR3 sequences; the ten largest clones contain just under 7.5%. The sample comprised blood. The receptor set was obtained from a human donor with ulcerative colitis or Crohn's disease, or a healthy co-twin of an affected twin (not recorded which). CDR3s include the opening cysteine and the closing phenylalanine or tryptophan. The order of the fields is J gene, V gene, CDR3 protein.

j_call: TRBJ1-3
v_call: TRBV10-3
cdr3_aa: CAIGWDSGNTIYF

j_call: TRBJ2-2
v_call: TRBV5-1
cdr3_aa: CASSLEGQGGTGELFF

j_call: TRBJ2-1
v_call: TRBV7-2
cdr3_aa: CASSLTGRNNEQFF

j_call: TRBJ1-4
v_call: TRBV7-2
cdr3_aa: CASSSQARRDEKLFF

j_call: TRBJ1-2
v_call: TRBV5-1
cdr3_aa: CASSFTPGQSYGYTF

j_call: TRBJ2-1
v_call: TRBV5-1
cdr3_aa: CASSPAGTRTYNEQFF

j_call: TRBJ2-1
v_call: TRBV3-1
cdr3_aa: CASSHQEGIRIFQQFF

j_call: TRBJ2-3
v_call: TRBV5-1
cdr3_aa: CASKSADTQYF

j_call: TRBJ1-2
v_call: TRBV28
cdr3_aa: CASTFTGNYGYTF

j_call: TRBJ1-5
v_call: TRBV10-3
cdr3_aa: CAIDPLGGNQPQHF

j_call: TRBJ1-3
v_call: TRBV4-1
cdr3_aa: CASSQRVVGNTIYF

j_call: TRBJ1-3
v_call: TRBV11-2
cdr3_aa: CASSADRGGIYF

j_call: TRBJ2-2
v_call: TRBV20-1
cdr3_aa: CSATRPGGSTGELFF

j_call: TRBJ1-1
v_call: TRBV6-5
cdr3_aa: CATTSSVNTEAFF

j_call: TRBJ2-5
v_call: TRBV12-3/TRBV12-4
cdr3_aa: CASSSGLARTETQYF

j_call: TRBJ1-2
v_call: TRBV3-1
cdr3_aa: CASSPLGQSNYGYTF

j_call: TRBJ1-2
v_call: TRBV7-9
cdr3_aa: CASSLDRGDYGYTF

j_call: TRBJ1-4
v_call: TRBV5-1
cdr3_aa: CASSLELQINEKLFF

j_call: TRBJ2-4
v_call: TRBV20-1
cdr3_aa: CSLLQGAKNIQYF

j_call: TRBJ1-1
v_call: TRBV5-6
cdr3_aa: CASSLVGGGRNTEAFF